The rows below give T cell receptor beta chains drawn from one sample of a study of T cell responses to AZD1222 COVID-19 vaccine. The repertoire was sequenced with immunoSEQ multiplex PCR; TCRdb's copy has only in-frame clones and lacks some. Here the sample spans over 120,000 clones, 92% being singletons. The input for sequencing was peripheral blood, taken 28 days after the second AZD1222 dose. All receptors derive from an adult who received the AZD1222 COVID-19 vaccine. CDR3s include the opening cysteine and the closing phenylalanine or tryptophan. D genes are given only for firm matches.

v_gene	len	j_gene	d_gene	CDR3aa	CDR3nt
TRBV11-1	15	TRBJ2-3	-	CASSYINVREDTQYF	TGTGCCAGCAGTTATATCAACGTTAGGGAAGATACGCAGTATTTT
TRBV30	13	TRBJ2-7	TRBD2	CAWRTSGSTYEYF	TGTGCCTGGAGAACTAGCGGGAGTACATATGAGTACTTC
TRBV10-3	14	TRBJ2-1	-	CAISRGQGSNEQFF	TGTGCCATCAGCCGGGGGCAGGGAAGCAATGAGCAGTTCTTC
TRBV21-1	13	TRBJ1-1	-	CASSLQGTTEAFF	TGTGCCAGCAGCCTACAGGGGACCACTGAAGCTTTCTTT
TRBV9	14	TRBJ1-3	-	CASSLGPDGGPIYF	TGTGCCAGCAGCTTAGGACCAGATGGTGGTCCCATATATTTT
TRBV5-6	16	TRBJ2-2	-	CASSPTLHRGTGELFF	TGTGCCAGCAGCCCCACTTTACACCGGGGGACCGGGGAGCTGTTTTTT
TRBV6-5	14	TRBJ1-2	TRBD1	CASSYFTGGDGYTF	TGTGCCAGCAGTTACTTTACAGGGGGCGATGGCTACACCTTC
TRBV15	14	TRBJ2-7	TRBD1	CATSRVLGQGEQYF	TGTGCCACCAGCAGAGTTCTCGGACAGGGTGAGCAGTACTTC
TRBV7-8	12	TRBJ1-3	-	CASSLDGNTIYF	TGTGCCAGCAGCTTAGATGGAAACACCATATATTTT
TRBV5-1	13	TRBJ1-1	TRBD1	CASSPGTVTEAFF	TGCGCCAGCAGCCCTGGGACAGTCACTGAAGCTTTCTTT
TRBV19	16	TRBJ1-5	-	CASSAYTGAGGQPQHF	TGTGCCAGTAGTGCCTACACCGGGGCTGGTGGTCAGCCCCAGCATTTT
TRBV18	13	TRBJ1-2	-	CASSPAGSSGYTF	TGTGCCAGCTCACCTGCAGGAAGTTCGGGCTACACCTTC
TRBV29-1	17	TRBJ2-3	TRBD2	CSVEGTRLSGALDTQYF	TGCAGCGTTGAGGGGACGAGATTAAGCGGGGCCCTAGATACGCAGTATTTT
TRBV4-1	16	TRBJ2-7	-	CASSQGTADSSYEQYF	TGCGCCAGCAGCCAAGGGACAGCGGATTCCTCCTACGAGCAGTACTTC
TRBV5-1	14	TRBJ1-2	-	CASSLSGGWNGYTF	TGCGCCAGCAGCTTGTCCGGGGGCTGGAATGGCTACACCTTC